These T cell receptor beta chains were read from a single sample in a study of CD8 T cell repertoires and HIV-1 epitope variants. These receptors are not linked to any known antigen. TCRdb keeps only in-frame clones here, not all; method: immunoSEQ multiplex PCR. The sample lists roughly 5,400 clones; around two thirds were seen once. The specimen was cultured CD8+ T cells derived from PBMCs. The origin of the receptors is a male donor with HIV. CDR3s include the opening cysteine and the closing phenylalanine or tryptophan. Each record gives: J gene, V gene, D gene, clone size, CDR3 protein, CDR3 DNA. D genes are given only for firm matches. Clone size is stated in some rows and not others, as once, few, many or a class when expanded.

>TRBJ2-5|TRBV19|TRBD1|few
CASTLRQGAETQYF
TGTGCCAGTACCCTTAGACAGGGGGCGGAGACCCAGTACTTC
>TRBJ2-2|TRBV18|-|-
CASSPGTLTGELFF
TGTGCCAGCTCACCAGGGACCTTAACCGGGGAGCTGTTTTTT
>TRBJ2-3|TRBV5-4|TRBD2|-
CASSSESASGGADTQYF
TGTGCCAGCAGCTCCGAGTCGGCTAGCGGGGGGGCAGATACGCAGTATTTT
>TRBJ2-1|TRBV19|-|-
CASKASSRSSYNEQFF
TGTGCCAGTAAAGCTTCAAGCAGGAGCTCCTACAATGAGCAGTTCTTC
>TRBJ2-1|TRBV28|-|-
CASLTTSKDEQFF
TGTGCCAGCCTGACTACTAGCAAGGATGAGCAGTTCTTC
>TRBJ2-7|TRBV19|TRBD2|-
CASSIDLTSGVYEQYF
TGTGCCAGTAGTATCGACTTAACTAGCGGGGTATACGAGCAGTACTTC
>TRBJ2-1|TRBV7-9|-|-
CASSLQWRSNEQFF
TGTGCCAGCAGCTTACAATGGCGGTCGAATGAGCAGTTCTTC
>TRBJ2-2|TRBV7-9|TRBD2|-
CASSSGSRETGELFF
TGTGCCAGCTCTAGCGGGAGCCGGGAGACCGGGGAGCTGTTTTTT
>TRBJ2-2|TRBV4-2|-|-
CASSQERSRVNTGELFF
TGTGCCAGCAGCCAAGAGAGGAGCAGGGTCAACACCGGGGAGCTGTTTTTT
>TRBJ2-7|TRBV7-8|TRBD1|-
CASSRQGSGSEQYF
TGTGCCAGCAGCCGACAGGGCTCAGGGAGTGAGCAGTACTTC
>TRBJ2-7|TRBV28|TRBD2|-
CASSSKLAGERERQYF
TGTGCCAGCAGTTCTAAACTAGCGGGAGAAAGGGAAAGGCAGTACTTC
>TRBJ2-1|TRBV11-1|-|-
CASSLGSSYNEQFF
TGTGCCAGCAGCTTAGGGAGCTCCTACAATGAGCAGTTCTTC
>TRBJ1-5|TRBV7-2|-|-
CASSLDSRNQPQHF
TGTGCCAGCAGCCTCGACAGCCGCAATCAGCCCCAGCATTTT
>TRBJ2-3|TRBV27|-|-
CASSSLQDADTQYF
TGTGCCAGCAGTTCCCTCCAGGATGCAGATACGCAGTATTTT
>TRBJ1-1|TRBV4-1|-|-
CASSHSGLRRTEAFF
TGCGCCAGCAGCCACTCGGGACTACGAAGGACTGAAGCTTTCTTT
>TRBJ1-1|TRBV5-4|-|-
CASSVDPIQNTEAFF
TGTGCCAGCAGCGTTGACCCGATACAGAACACTGAAGCTTTCTTT
>TRBJ2-1|TRBV28|-|once
CASSLTSLYNEQFF
TGTGCCAGCAGTTTAACTAGCTTGTACAATGAGCAGTTCTTC
>TRBJ1-1|TRBV27|TRBD1|few
CASSLGGQGNTEAFF
TGTGCCAGCAGTTTAGGAGGACAGGGGAACACTGAAGCTTTCTTT
>TRBJ2-1|TRBV6-5|-|once
CASSRPYNEQFF
TGTGCCAGCAGCCGACCCTACAATGAGCAGTTCTTC
>TRBJ2-3|TRBV13|-|-
CASRPLSVGITDTQYF
TGTGCCAGCAGGCCCCTGTCCGTAGGGATCACAGATACGCAGTATTTT
>TRBJ2-1|TRBV7-8|TRBD2|-
CASSLVLAGGSEQFF
TGTGCCAGCAGCTTAGTACTAGCGGGGGGTAGTGAGCAGTTCTTC
>TRBJ1-1|TRBV7-4|-|-
CASRGQRGGSTEAFF
TGTGCCAGCAGGGGACAACGGGGCGGTAGCACTGAAGCTTTCTTT
>TRBJ1-2|TRBV6-9|-|once
CASSFSTVDGYTF
TGTGCCAGCAGTTTTTCGACGGTAGATGGCTACACCTTC
>TRBJ1-1|TRBV9|-|-
CASSAGEILNTEAFF
TGTGCCAGCAGCGCCGGGGAGATTTTGAACACTGAAGCTTTCTTT
>TRBJ1-2|TRBV7-9|TRBD1|-
CASSLPRGQGNYGYTF
TGTGCCAGCAGCTTACCCCGCGGACAGGGGAACTATGGCTACACCTTC
>TRBJ2-2|TRBV19|TRBD2|once
CASSRGVTGELFF
TGTGCCAGTAGTCGGGGGGTTACCGGGGAGCTGTTTTTT
>TRBJ1-2|TRBV11-2|-|-
CASTPGPGDYGYTF
TGTGCCAGCACCCCAGGTCCCGGGGACTATGGCTACACCTTC
>TRBJ1-2|TRBV2|-|-
CASGTVNGYTF
TGTGCCAGCGGAACGGTCAATGGCTACACCTTC
>TRBJ1-1|TRBV18|-|-
CASSPGANTEAFF
TGTGCCAGCTCACCGGGAGCGAACACTGAAGCTTTCTTT
>TRBJ1-1|TRBV21-1|-|-
CASSERTEAFF
TGTGCCAGCAGCGAAAGGACTGAAGCTTTCTTT
>TRBJ1-2|TRBV6-6|TRBD1|-
CASSQQGAFYGYTF
TGTGCCAGCAGTCAACAGGGGGCCTTCTATGGCTACACCTTC
>TRBJ1-1|TRBV10-3|-|-
CATQDHTNTEAFF
TGTGCCACCCAAGACCATACGAACACTGAAGCTTTCTTT
>TRBJ2-2|TRBV2|-|few
CASSWGRTGELFF
TGTGCCAGCAGTTGGGGCAGAACCGGGGAGCTGTTTTTT
>TRBJ2-1|TRBV6-6|TRBD2|few
CASSSLGGAEEQFF
TGTGCCAGCAGCTCCCTCGGGGGGGCTGAAGAGCAGTTCTTC
>TRBJ1-1|TRBV7-9|-|-
CASSLNDIRPEAFF
TGTGCCAGCAGCTTAAATGATATACGGCCTGAAGCTTTCTTT
>TRBJ2-5|TRBV7-3|-|-
CASSATPGTQYF
TGTGCCAGCAGCGCCACCCCAGGGACCCAGTACTTC
>TRBJ1-2|TRBV21-1|-|-
CASSKAPGEVPNGYTF
TGTGCCAGCAGCAAAGCCCCGGGTGAAGTTCCGAATGGCTACACCTTC
>TRBJ1-4|TRBV2|-|medium-sized
CAWGGQTNEKLFF
TGTGCCTGGGGGGGGCAGACCAATGAAAAACTGTTTTTT
>TRBJ1-5|TRBV5-1|-|-
CASSLAGHQPQHF
TGCGCCAGCAGCTTGGCGGGTCATCAGCCCCAGCATTTT
>TRBJ1-1|TRBV27|-|-
CASSLPGGVGAFF
TGTGCCAGCAGTTTACCCGGCGGGGTCGGAGCTTTCTTT
>TRBJ2-7|TRBV6-1|TRBD2|-
CASSESWTSLSYEQYF
TGTGCCAGCAGTGAATCTTGGACTAGTTTAAGCTACGAGCAGTACTTC